The 25 T cell receptor beta chains listed next were all sequenced from one sample in a study of graft-versus-host responses after intestinal transplantation. Graft material was processed, releasing intraepithelial and lamina propria lymphocytes. The repertoire was sequenced with immunoSEQ multiplex PCR; TCRdb's copy has only in-frame clones and lacks some. The sample contains some 13,000 clones, about 67% of which appear only once. This sample comprised ileum tissue, obtained 16 days after intestinal transplant. These receptors all stem from a human patient who received an intestinal transplant, so some T cells may come from the graft donor.

This chain joins TRBV4-1 and TRBJ2-2, with a possible D match to TRBD2 (6 bases). This CDR3 comprises 15 residues. Germline CDR1 is MGHRA and CDR2 is YSYEKL. V was shortened by 0 bases and J by 6 bases, with 11 bases between the two germline ends. The CDR3 DNA sequence: TGCGCCAGCAGCCAAGAAACTAGCTGGGCCGGGGAGCTGTTTTTT. This translates into CASSQETSWAGELFF.

For the CDR3, the DNA is TGTGCCAGCAGTTTCGCGCTCGGAGCGGACAATGAGCAGTTCTTC. Protein: CASSFALGADNEQFF. This chain joins TRBV28 and TRBJ2-1; a possible D gene is TRBD2 (5 bases). Between the trimmed V and J ends, which lost 3 bases and 5 bases, there was a span of 14 bases. Germline lookup yields CDR1 MDHEN and CDR2 SYDVKM. The CDR3 has 15 amino acids.

This chain joins TRBV25-1 and TRBJ2-5; D gene uncertain. There are 17 residues in the CDR3. Germline CDR1 reads MGHDK; CDR2 reads SYGVNS. V was shortened by 3 bases and J by 5 bases, with 22 bases between the two germline ends. CDR3 DNA sequence: TGTGCCAGCAGTGACCCATACCACCCCACCAGCGAGGAGACCCAGTACTTC. This encodes CASSDPYHPTSEETQYF.

This clone was recorded a few times. J is TRBJ2-1 and V is TRBV29-1; D possibly corresponds to TRBD1 (5 bases). This CDR3 region has 13 residues. Germline V gene lookup returns CDR1 SQVTM and CDR2 ANQGSEA. V was pared by 8 bases and J by 0 bases, with 11 bases between. DNA for the CDR3: TGCAGCACGACAGAGAGCTCCTACAATGAGCAGTTCTTC. Protein product: CSTTESSYNEQFF.

The chain recombines TRBV5-1 with TRBJ2-1; 7 bases fit TRBD1. Losses at the gene ends were 0 bases for V and 7 bases for J; bases not matched to a gene: 10. Germline CDR1 reads SGHRS; CDR2 reads YFSETQ. CDR3 length: 16 amino acids. The CDR3: CASSLDATGNGNEQFF. The CDR3 bases are TGCGCCAGCAGCTTGGACGCGACAGGGAACGGGAATGAGCAGTTCTTC.

J is TRBJ2-7 and V is TRBV19; maybe TRBD1 (6 bases). This CDR3 spans 15 amino acids. Germline CDR1 LNHDA, CDR2 SQIVND (reference sequence). V dropped 3 bases and J dropped 3 bases, with 15 bases sitting between them. In nucleotides, the CDR3 is TGTGCCAGTAGTATGGGGACACGCTCTTTCTACGAGCAGTACTTC. It specifies CASSMGTRSFYEQYF.

This chain uses TRBV7-9 with TRBJ2-7; D is uncertain. Germline loops: CDR1 SEHNR, CDR2 FQNEAQ (reference sequence). The CDR3 is 13 residues long. Trimming cost V 4 bases and J 2 bases, with 9 bases left between them. The CDR3 loop is CASSSPSTYEQYF. In DNA, the CDR3 is TGTGCCAGCAGCTCACCTAGTACCTACGAGCAGTACTTC.

V gene TRBV7-9 combines with J gene TRBJ1-4, with 10 bases matching TRBD1. The germline V gene has CDR1 SEHNR and CDR2 FQNEAQ (reference sequence). The CDR3 runs 16 residues. V shed 4 bases, J shed 8 bases, and the junction held 10 bases outside the gene matches. CDR3 nucleotide sequence: TGTGCCAGCAGCTCGCTCCCCGGACAGGGGGACGAAAAACTGTTTTTT. Amino acids: CASSSLPGQGDEKLFF.

The chain employs TRBV7-8 and TRBJ1-6; D gene uncertain. Per germline, CDR1 SGHVS and CDR2 FQNEAQ. The CDR3 is made up of 17 amino acids. V lost 2 bases and J lost 3, with 14 bases in between. The CDR3 DNA sequence: TGTGCCAGCAGCTTATCTTACTCCAGGCACTATAATTCACCCCTCCACTTT. It is translated as CASSLSYSRHYNSPLHF.

The rearrangement uses TRBV14 and TRBJ1-4; 9 positions agree with TRBD1. CDR3 length equals 17 residues. The germline V gene encodes CDR1 SGHDN and CDR2 FVKESK. The V and J ends lost 1 base and 0 bases, in that order; junction bases with no gene match: 3. The CDR3 is CASSQVRTGATNEKLFF. CDR3 DNA sequence: TGTGCCAGCAGCCAAGTTAGGACAGGGGCAACTAATGAAAAACTGTTTTTT.

The J gene is TRBJ2-3, the V gene TRBV7-8; D is possibly TRBD1 (5 bases). The CDR3 consists of 14 residues. CDR1 and CDR2 from the germline V gene are SGHVS and FQNEAQ. V lost 6 bases to trimming and J lost 2 bases, with 12 bases between them. This CDR3 is CASSSGHNTDTQYF. The DNA of the CDR3 is TGTGCCAGCAGTTCCGGACACAACACAGATACGCAGTATTTT.

The rearrangement uses TRBV4-1 and TRBJ2-7, with no clear D. The V and J ends lost 1 base and 2 bases respectively, with 12 bases between them. The CDR3 loop spans 15 amino acids. In germline, CDR1 is MGHRA, CDR2 YSYEKL. CDR3: CASSQVRSQTYEQYF. Written as DNA, the CDR3 is TGCGCCAGCAGCCAAGTGAGATCACAGACCTACGAGCAGTACTTC.

CDR3: CASSFVPSGGHYQETQYF. The DNA of the CDR3 is TGTGCCAGCAGCTTCGTCCCTAGCGGGGGGCACTACCAAGAGACCCAGTACTTC. V is TRBV5-8 and J is TRBJ2-5, with 11 bases fitting TRBD2. The CDR3 runs 18 residues. CDR1 SGHTS and CDR2 YDEGEE come from the germline V gene. Trimming at V came to 2 bases and at J to 0 bases, leaving 9 bases not matched to a gene.

The chain carries TRBV4-2 and TRBJ2-7; 9 positions match TRBD2. The CDR3 covers 15 residues. V trimming: 4 bases; J trimming: 3 bases; junction bases outside the gene matches: 7. Per germline, CDR1 LGHNA and CDR2 YNFKEQ. The CDR3 DNA sequence: TGTGCCAGCAGCCCCCGGGCTAGCGGGAACTACGAGCAGTACTTC. Translated: CASSPRASGNYEQYF.

V is TRBV28 and J is TRBJ1-1; D might be TRBD1 (5 bases). The CDR3 runs to 13 residues. CDR1 is MDHEN and CDR2 is SYDVKM in the germline V gene. V dropped 3 bases and J dropped 7 bases, with 12 bases sitting between them. DNA of the CDR3: TGTGCCAGCAGTTTCGGCAGGGTTAGTGAAGCTTTCTTT. As protein: CASSFGRVSEAFF.

In this sample, this clone is medium-sized. The rearrangement joins TRBV30 to TRBJ2-7; possibly TRBD2 for D (5 bases). The CDR3 has 13 amino acids. V lost 5 bases and J 0 bases, leaving 11 bases between the germline ends. Germline CDR1 is GTSNPN and CDR2 is SVGIG (reference sequence). CDR3 loop: CAWAHGVSYEQYF. Here the CDR3 DNA reads TGTGCCTGGGCCCACGGGGTCTCCTACGAGCAGTACTTC.

This chain joins TRBV2 and TRBJ1-3; no firm D call. Germline CDR1 is SNHLY and CDR2 is FYNNEI. The germline V and J ends were trimmed by 11 bases and 0 bases, with 11 bases remaining between them. The length of the CDR3 is 13 residues. CDR3 DNA sequence: TGTGCCGTCATGGCGGACTCTGGAAACACCATATATTTT. It specifies CAVMADSGNTIYF.

This chain uses TRBV7-2 with TRBJ2-1, with 9 bases aligning to TRBD2. Germline CDR1 reads SGHTA; CDR2 reads FQGNSA. This CDR3 has 14 residues. V lost 5 bases, J lost 10 bases, and 9 bases stayed unmatched. The CDR3 DNA is TGTGCCAGCAGCGACCTTAGCCTAGCGGGGGAGCAGTTCTTC. Encoded protein: CASSDLSLAGEQFF.

Only a few counts were recorded for this clone. The chain carries TRBV14 and TRBJ2-3; D possibly corresponds to TRBD1 (7 bases). V was cut by 4 bases and J by 3 bases, with 14 bases left in between. This CDR3 has 15 residues. Germline V lookup: CDR1 SGHDN, CDR2 FVKESK. DNA for the CDR3: TGTGCCAGCAGCCCCAGGGGGACTTCTACAGATACGCAGTATTTT. It encodes CASSPRGTSTDTQYF.

The chain recombines TRBV30 with TRBJ1-6; 9 bases line up with TRBD1. With V trimmed by 3 bases and J by 8 bases, 2 bases remained unmatched. The CDR3 length is 13 residues. Germline assignment: CDR1 GTSNPN and CDR2 SVGIG (reference sequence). CDR3 in amino acids: CAWRNRGHSPLHF. For the CDR3, the DNA is TGTGCCTGGAGAAACAGGGGGCATTCACCCCTCCACTTT.

The rearrangement joins TRBV4-2 to TRBJ1-4, with D possibly being TRBD1 (5 bases). V was trimmed by 2 bases and J by 11 bases, leaving 24 bases between them. This CDR3 has 17 amino acids. Germline lookup yields CDR1 LGHNA and CDR2 YNFKEQ. The CDR3 region has the DNA TGTGCCAGCAGCCAACCCCTGCCCGGCAGGGAAAGTGTGAAACTGTTTTTT. This codes for CASSQPLPGRESVKLFF.

This clone was recorded a few times. The CDR3 spells CASSLGGRWRGNEQFF. DNA of the CDR3: TGTGCCAGCAGCTTAGGCGGGAGATGGAGGGGCAATGAGCAGTTCTTC. The chain is built from TRBV7-7 and TRBJ2-1; 7 nucleotides match TRBD2. V lost 1 base to trimming and J lost 6 bases; unmatched junction nucleotides: 9. Germline loops: CDR1 SSHAT, CDR2 FNYEAQ (reference sequence). The CDR3 consists of 16 residues.

The sample holds a few counts of this clone. J is TRBJ1-1 and V is TRBV30; 7 bases are shared with TRBD1. Germline-derived CDR1 and CDR2 are GTSNPN and SVGIG (reference sequence). Losses at the gene ends were 5 bases for V and 2 bases for J; bases not matched to a gene: 2. This CDR3 is built from 12 residues. CDR3: CAWGDSNTEAFF. In DNA form, the CDR3 reads TGTGCCTGGGGGGACAGCAACACTGAAGCTTTCTTT.

The DNA for the CDR3 is TGTGCCAGCAGCCCGCTAGCGGGACGATCTTACAATGAGCAGTTCTTC. Amino acid sequence: CASSPLAGRSYNEQFF. The J gene is TRBJ2-1, the V gene TRBV5-4, with 9 bases matching TRBD2. V was pared by 4 bases and J by 4 bases, with 9 bases of the junction left unmatched. The CDR3 covers 16 residues. Germline V CDR1 and CDR2: SGHNT, YYREEE (reference sequence).

The rearrangement joins TRBV11-2 to TRBJ2-7; 8 bases fit TRBD1. The germline V gene encodes CDR1 SGHAT and CDR2 FQNNGV. Trimming took 6 bases from V and 3 from J; bases not matched to a gene: 10. The CDR3 is made up of 15 amino acids. The CDR3 DNA reads as TGTGCCAGCAGTAATATGAAGGACAGGGTCTACGAGCAGTACTTC. Its translation is CASSNMKDRVYEQYF.